A single sample is the source of the 11 T cell receptor beta chains below, sequenced in a study of beta chain features in type 1 diabetes. Expressed TCRB transcripts were sequenced after all isolated RNA was converted to cDNA. Here immunoSEQ multiplex PCR was the method, and the copy in TCRdb shows in-frame clones only, minus some. The sample yields under 250,000 clones, roughly an eighth seen once. Source material: naive CD4+ T cells from blood. The receptors originated from a woman aged 40 to 50 in good health.

The V gene is TRBV29-1, the J gene TRBJ2-2, with 11 bases identical to TRBD2. With V trimmed by 7 bases and J by 6 bases, 7 bases remained unmatched. The CDR3 contains 14 residues. Germline CDR1 is SQVTM and CDR2 is ANQGSEA. CDR3: CSGRLAGFSGELFF. Here the CDR3 DNA reads TGCAGCGGCCGACTAGCGGGGTTTTCCGGGGAGCTGTTTTTT.

V gene TRBV7-2 combines with J gene TRBJ2-2; possible D gene TRBD1, 6 bases. Looked up from germline, CDR1 is SGHTA and CDR2 is FQGNSA. The CDR3 covers 14 residues. Trimming left V 2 bases short and J 7 bases short, with 11 bases between. Written as DNA, the CDR3 is TGTGCCAGCAGCTTAACGACAGGCCTCGGGGAGCTGTTTTTT. Its translation is CASSLTTGLGELFF. Filled out from reference TRBV7-2 and TRBJ2-2, the complete variable domain reads GAGVSQSPSNKVTEKGKDVELRCDPISGHTALYWYRQSLGQGLEFLIYFQGNSAPDKSGLPSDRFSAERTGGSVSTLTIQRTQQEDSAVYLCASSLTTGLGELFFGEGSRLTVL.

This clone was seen a few times. This chain links TRBV5-8 with TRBJ1-3, with unresolved D. Germline V gene sequence: CDR1 SGHTS, CDR2 YDEGEE. The CDR3 contains 15 residues. V shed 2 bases and J shed 3 bases, with 12 bases lying between them. The CDR3 loop reads CASSFGRLGGNTIYF. The CDR3 nucleotides read TGTGCCAGCAGCTTTGGTAGGCTAGGTGGAAACACCATATATTTT.

This clone was found a few times. The chain recombines TRBV14 with TRBJ1-1; D is perhaps TRBD1 (5 bases). The germline gives CDR1 SGHDN, CDR2 FVKESK. The CDR3 totals 16 residues. V was shortened by 3 bases and J by 0 bases, with 14 bases between the two germline ends. The chain's CDR3 is CASSQRAGFMNTEAFF. CDR3 DNA: TGTGCCAGCAGCCAGAGAGCAGGGTTCATGAACACTGAAGCTTTCTTT.

This chain connects TRBV19 to TRBJ2-3, with 7 bases lining up with TRBD2. CDR1 and CDR2 from the germline V gene are LNHDA and SQIVND (reference sequence). The trim removed 6 bases at V and 1 base at J, leaving 4 bases unmatched. The CDR3 length is 14 residues. The DNA of the CDR3 is TGTGCCAGTAGGAAAAGCGGGGGCACAGATACGCAGTATTTT. It translates to CASRKSGGTDTQYF.

The rearrangement joins TRBV4-2 to TRBJ2-5, with 11 bases fitting TRBD2. This CDR3 region has 15 residues. Germline V lookup: CDR1 LGHNA, CDR2 YNFKEQ. The J segment lost 4 bases and the V segment lost 3 bases, leaving 4 bases of the junction unmatched. The DNA of the CDR3 is TGTGCCAGCAGCCAGAGACTAGCGGGGTCAGAGACCCAGTACTTC. Protein product: CASSQRLAGSETQYF.

This clone was counted at least ten times. This chain connects TRBV13 to TRBJ1-6; D remains ambiguous. Trimming left V 1 base short and J 7 bases short, with 5 bases between. CDR1 PRHDT and CDR2 FYEKMQ come from the germline V gene (reference sequence). The CDR3 consists of 13 residues. The CDR3 spells CASSLARNSPLHF. For the CDR3, the DNA is TGTGCCAGCAGCTTAGCGAGGAATTCACCCCTCCACTTT.

The chain links TRBV7-2 to TRBJ1-1, with D perhaps matching TRBD1 (5 bases). The V end was cut by 5 bases, the J end by 10 bases, with 17 bases between. Germline V CDR1 and CDR2: SGHTA, FQGNSA. The CDR3 covers 13 residues. CDR3: CASSPYRSWGAFF. The CDR3 nucleotides read TGTGCCAGCAGCCCTTACAGGTCCTGGGGAGCTTTCTTT.

This clone has a single count. V is TRBV19 and J is TRBJ2-5; TRBD1 matches at 9 bases. V gave up 5 bases and J gave up 5 bases; unmatched junction bases: 12. Looked up from germline, CDR1 is LNHDA and CDR2 is SQIVND (reference sequence). The length of the CDR3 is 16 residues. The CDR3 region has the DNA TGTGCCAGTAGTCCGGGACAGGGTATTGCTTGGGAGACCCAGTACTTC. As protein: CASSPGQGIAWETQYF.

V gene TRBV25-1 combines with J gene TRBJ1-3, with D unclear. The CDR3 is 15 amino acids. Germline-derived CDR1 and CDR2 are MGHDK and SYGVNS. Trimming stripped 3 bases from V and 0 bases from J, with 9 bases between. The CDR3 loop is CASSERRGSGNTIYF. The CDR3 bases are TGTGCCAGCAGTGAGCGCCGGGGCTCTGGAAACACCATATATTTT.

This clone was recorded a few times. V and J are TRBV4-1 and TRBJ1-5; TRBD1 is a possible D gene (5 bases). The CDR3 runs 15 residues. V lost 2 bases and J lost 6, with 14 bases in between. Germline CDR1 MGHRA, CDR2 YSYEKL. The CDR3 sequence: CASSQTRVSGQPQHF. In nucleotides, the CDR3 is TGCGCCAGCAGCCAAACCAGGGTGTCGGGTCAGCCCCAGCATTTT.